This T cell receptor (beta chain) was recorded in a study of T cells in Graves' hyperthyroidism and ophthalmopathy. Study-level points and caveats: Ophthalmopathy got predicted by the model a median roughly 6.4 months before its onset. A model built on 13 V-J features separated ophthalmopathy from stable hyperthyroidism.

Uncontrolled infections, other autoimmune diseases, pregnancy or lactation led to exclusion of patients. Cells are PBMCs isolated from more than 8.5 ml of fresh blood. This clonotype was counted at least ten times. The antigen is undetermined. TCR beta CDR3 region amplification was performed from RNA transcripts. RT-PCR in the first round (using the HTBI primer set) targeted the TCR CDR3. One entry per CDR3 protein results from TCRdb running MiXCR on the multiplex PCR reads. The sample consists of fewer than 350,000 distinct CDR3 sequences, approximately 15% of them appearing once. The CDR3 is 15 amino acids. V lost 0 bases, J lost 6 bases, and 6 bases stayed unmatched.

Sequenced material: blood. The chain combines TRBV12-3 or TRBV12-4 with TRBJ1-2; 8 positions match TRBD1. This TCR was sampled from a woman between 40 and 55 years old with Graves' hyperthyroidism. The CDR3 sequence: CASSLAQGVGDGYTF. The CDR3 DNA reads TGTGCCAGCAGTTTAGCACAGGGGGTTGGGGATGGCTACACCTTC.